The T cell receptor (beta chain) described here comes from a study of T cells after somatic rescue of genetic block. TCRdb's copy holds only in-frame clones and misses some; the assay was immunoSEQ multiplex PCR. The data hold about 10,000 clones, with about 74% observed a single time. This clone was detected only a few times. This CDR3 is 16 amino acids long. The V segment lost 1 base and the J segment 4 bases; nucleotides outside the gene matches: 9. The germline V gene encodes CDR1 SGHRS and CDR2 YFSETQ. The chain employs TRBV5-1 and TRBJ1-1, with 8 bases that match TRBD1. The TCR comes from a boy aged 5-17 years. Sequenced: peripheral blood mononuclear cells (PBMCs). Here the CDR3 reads CASSLTTGGSFTEAFF. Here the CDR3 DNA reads TGCGCCAGCAGCTTGACCACAGGGGGGTCTTTCACTGAAGCTTTCTTT.